The 2 T cell receptor beta chains given below trace back to one sample, sequenced in a study of blood T cell repertoires in COVID-19. TCRdb's table, derived via immunoSEQ multiplex PCR, lists solely in-frame clones and lacks some. The sample includes about 34,000 clones, 70% to 80% of them seen just once. The sequenced sample consisted of peripheral blood. These TCRs come from a human donor in a cohort sampled during active COVID-19.

This chain joins TRBV6-9 and TRBJ1-6; D gene unclear. This CDR3 has 17 residues. CDR1 MNHGY and CDR2 SVAAGI come from the germline V gene. Trimming stripped 5 bases from V and 4 bases from J, with 18 bases between. The CDR3 is CASSPGRKIGYNSPLHF. CDR3 DNA: TGTGCCAGCAGTCCCGGCCGCAAAATCGGGTATAATTCACCCCTCCACTTT.

The chain recombines TRBV24-1 with TRBJ2-3, with D possibly TRBD2 on 6 matching bases. V was cut by 3 bases and J by 4 bases, with 19 bases left in between. The CDR3 has 17 residues. Germline loops: CDR1 KGHDR, CDR2 SFDVKD. The CDR3: CATSDRRRDSSPDTQYF. The CDR3 coding sequence is TGTGCCACCAGTGATCGGAGACGGGACTCAAGTCCAGATACGCAGTATTTT.